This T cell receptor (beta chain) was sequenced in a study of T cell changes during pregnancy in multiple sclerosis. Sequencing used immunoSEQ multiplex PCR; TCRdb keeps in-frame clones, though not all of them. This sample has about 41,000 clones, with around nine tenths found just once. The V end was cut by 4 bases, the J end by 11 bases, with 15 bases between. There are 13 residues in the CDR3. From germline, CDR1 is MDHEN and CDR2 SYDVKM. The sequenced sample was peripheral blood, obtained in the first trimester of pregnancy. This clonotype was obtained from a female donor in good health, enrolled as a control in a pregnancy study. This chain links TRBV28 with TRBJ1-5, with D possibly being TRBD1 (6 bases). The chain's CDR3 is CASSSGTSQSQHF. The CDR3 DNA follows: TGTGCCAGCAGTTCCGGGACATCTCAATCCCAGCATTTT.